This T cell receptor (beta chain) was sequenced for a study of radiotherapy plus CTLA-4 blockade in lung cancer listed by TCRdb under 2018. With respect to the entire study: Objective responses were observed in 15% to 20% of enrolled patients, and disease control was achieved in around 30%. On the study overall, not on this receptor specifically: The strongest predictors of response, as reported, were early dynamic changes in blood T cell clones along with a rise in serum interferon-beta after radiation. After treatment with radiotherapy and ipilimumab, TCR clones that originated in tumors expanded in peripheral blood.

The study evaluated CTLA-4 blockade (ipilimumab) given together with focal radiation therapy in patients who had chemo-refractory metastatic non-small-cell lung cancer. The library was obtained by the immunoSEQ multiplex PCR assay. Here the immuneACCESS table is served through TCRdb, limited to in-frame sequences with V and J called. Missing clones are a known gap in these copies; in checked studies unresolved V genes cover under half, and the rest lacks a known reason. This sample holds approximately 28,000 clones; around three quarters were observed only once. Approximately 15% of the sample comes from the top ten. A note on this clone: Its antigen has not been determined. Base quality data are lacking; no much larger clone is found one base away.

The germline V gene sets CDR1 to SGDLS and CDR2 to YYNGEE. Relative to germline, V is 1 base shorter and J is 0 bases shorter, with 7 bases between their ends. Reading from cysteine to phenylalanine, the CDR3 counts 14 amino acids. Left in the record is the CDR3 DNA by itself, 42 bases read in frame from the first base. The chain was built from TRBV9 and TRBJ1-1; the D gene lacks a confident call. The sequence derives from a human donor with non-small cell lung cancer that progressed on radiotherapy plus ipilimumab. The starting material was peripheral blood, obtained from a patient treated with radiotherapy plus ipilimumab. This receptor has the CDR3 CASSVLPVNTEAFF. The sequenced DNA: TGTGCCAGCAGCGTACTACCCGTGAACACTGAAGCTTTCTTT.